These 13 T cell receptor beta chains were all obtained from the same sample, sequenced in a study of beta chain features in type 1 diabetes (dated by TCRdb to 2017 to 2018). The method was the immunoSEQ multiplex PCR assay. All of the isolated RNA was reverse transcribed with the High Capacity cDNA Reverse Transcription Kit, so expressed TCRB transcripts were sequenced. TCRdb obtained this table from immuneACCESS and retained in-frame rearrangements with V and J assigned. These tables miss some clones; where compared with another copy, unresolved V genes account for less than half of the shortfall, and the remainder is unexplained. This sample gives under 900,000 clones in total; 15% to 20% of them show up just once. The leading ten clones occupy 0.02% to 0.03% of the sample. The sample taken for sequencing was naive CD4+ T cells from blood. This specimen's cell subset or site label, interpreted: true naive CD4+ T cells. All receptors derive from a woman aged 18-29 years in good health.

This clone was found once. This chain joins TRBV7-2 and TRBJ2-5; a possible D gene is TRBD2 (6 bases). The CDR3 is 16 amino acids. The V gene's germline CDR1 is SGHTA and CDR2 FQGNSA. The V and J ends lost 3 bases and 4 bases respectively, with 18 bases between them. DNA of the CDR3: TGTGCCAGCAGCTTGAACCCACCGACTAGTTCAGAGACCCAGTACTTC. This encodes CASSLNPPTSSETQYF.

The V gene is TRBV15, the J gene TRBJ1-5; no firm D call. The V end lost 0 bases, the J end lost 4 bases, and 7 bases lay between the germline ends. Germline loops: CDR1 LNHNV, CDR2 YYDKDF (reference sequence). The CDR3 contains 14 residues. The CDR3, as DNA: TGTGCCACCAGCAGAGAAATCCTTAATCAGCCCCAGCATTTT. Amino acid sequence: CATSREILNQPQHF.

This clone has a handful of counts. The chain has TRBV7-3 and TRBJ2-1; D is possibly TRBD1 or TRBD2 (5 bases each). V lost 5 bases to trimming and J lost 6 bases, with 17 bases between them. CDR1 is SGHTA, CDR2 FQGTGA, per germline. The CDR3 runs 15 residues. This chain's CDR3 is CASSLGTSGGNEQFF. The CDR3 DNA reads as TGTGCCAGCAGCCTCGGGACCTCTGGGGGCAATGAGCAGTTCTTC. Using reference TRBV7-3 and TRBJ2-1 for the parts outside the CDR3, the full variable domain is GAGVSQTPSNKVTEKGKYVELRCDPISGHTALYWYRQSLGQGPEFLIYFQGTGAADDSGLPNDRFFAVRPEGSVSTLKIQRTERGDSAVYLCASSLGTSGGNEQFFGPGTRLTVL.

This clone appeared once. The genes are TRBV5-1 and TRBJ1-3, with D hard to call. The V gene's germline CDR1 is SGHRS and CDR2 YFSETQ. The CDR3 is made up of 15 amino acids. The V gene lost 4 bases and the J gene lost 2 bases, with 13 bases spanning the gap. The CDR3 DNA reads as TGCGCCAGCAGCCCGTCGGGAGGTCCTGGAAACACCATATATTTT. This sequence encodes CASSPSGGPGNTIYF.

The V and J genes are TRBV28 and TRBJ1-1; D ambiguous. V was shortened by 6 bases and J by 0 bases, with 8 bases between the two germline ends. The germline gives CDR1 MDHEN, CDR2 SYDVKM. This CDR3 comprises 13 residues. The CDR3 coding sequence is TGTGCCAGCAGAACCCGTATGAACACTGAAGCTTTCTTT. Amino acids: CASRTRMNTEAFF.

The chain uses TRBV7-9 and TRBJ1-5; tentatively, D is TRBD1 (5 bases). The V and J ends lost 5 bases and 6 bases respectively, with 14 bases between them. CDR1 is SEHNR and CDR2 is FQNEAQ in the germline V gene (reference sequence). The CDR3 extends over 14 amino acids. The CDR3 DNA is TGTGCCAGCAGCCGAAAAGGTCAGGGTCAGCCCCAGCATTTT. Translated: CASSRKGQGQPQHF.

The CDR3 loop is CASSEWGGNQPQHF. DNA of the CDR3: TGTGCCAGCAGTGAATGGGGAGGGAATCAGCCCCAGCATTTT. The chain recombines TRBV25-1 with TRBJ1-5; D ambiguous. This CDR3 region has 14 residues. V lost 1 base and J 4 bases, leaving 8 bases between the germline ends. The germline gives CDR1 MGHDK, CDR2 SYGVNS.

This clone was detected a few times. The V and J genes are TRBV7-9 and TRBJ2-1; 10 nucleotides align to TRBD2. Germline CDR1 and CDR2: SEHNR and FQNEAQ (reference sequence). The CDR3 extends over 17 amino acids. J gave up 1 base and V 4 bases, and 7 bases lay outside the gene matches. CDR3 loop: CASSSLAGMPSYNEQFF. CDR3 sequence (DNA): TGTGCCAGCAGCTCACTAGCGGGGATGCCGTCCTACAATGAGCAGTTCTTC.

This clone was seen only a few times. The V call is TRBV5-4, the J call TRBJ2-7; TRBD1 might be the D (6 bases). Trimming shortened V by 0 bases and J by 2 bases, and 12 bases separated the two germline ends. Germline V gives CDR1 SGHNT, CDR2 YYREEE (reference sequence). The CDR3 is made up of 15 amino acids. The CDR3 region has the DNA TGTGCCAGCAGCTTGGGGACAGAGACCACCTACGAGCAGTACTTC. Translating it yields CASSLGTETTYEQYF.

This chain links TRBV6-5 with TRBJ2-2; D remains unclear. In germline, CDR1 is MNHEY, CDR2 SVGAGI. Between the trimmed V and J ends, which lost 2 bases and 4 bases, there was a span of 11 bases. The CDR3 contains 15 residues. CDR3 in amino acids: CASSYRQARTGELFF. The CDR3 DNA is TGTGCCAGCAGTTACAGGCAAGCCCGCACCGGGGAGCTGTTTTTT.

The CDR3, as DNA: TGTGCCAGCAGGGCCCGGGGGCGAACCGGGGAGCTGTTTTTT. This sequence encodes CASRARGRTGELFF. The rearrangement links TRBV28 to TRBJ2-2; D possibly uses TRBD1 or TRBD2 (6 bases each). The CDR3 totals 14 residues. Germline values: CDR1 MDHEN, CDR2 SYDVKM. V was trimmed by 6 bases and J by 5 bases, leaving 13 bases between them.

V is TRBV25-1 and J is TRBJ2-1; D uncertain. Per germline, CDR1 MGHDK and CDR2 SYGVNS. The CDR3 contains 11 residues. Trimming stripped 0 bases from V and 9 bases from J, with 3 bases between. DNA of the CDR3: TGTGCCAGCAGTGAATATAGTGAGCAGTTCTTC. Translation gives CASSEYSEQFF.

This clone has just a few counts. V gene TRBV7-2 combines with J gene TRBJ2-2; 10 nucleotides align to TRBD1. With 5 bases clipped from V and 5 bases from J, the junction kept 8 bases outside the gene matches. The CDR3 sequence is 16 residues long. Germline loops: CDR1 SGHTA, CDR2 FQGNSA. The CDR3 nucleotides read TGTGCCAGCAGCCCGACCAGACAGGGGGCGACCGGGGAGCTGTTTTTT. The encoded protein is CASSPTRQGATGELFF. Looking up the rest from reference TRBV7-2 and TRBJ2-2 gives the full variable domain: GAGVSQSPSNKVTEKGKDVELRCDPISGHTALYWYRQSLGQGLEFLIYFQGNSAPDKSGLPSDRFSAERTGGSVSTLTIQRTQQEDSAVYLCASSPTRQGATGELFFGEGSRLTVL.